The source of this T cell receptor beta chain is a study of blood T cell repertoires in COVID-19. Study overall: Sites across the United States, Italy and Spain contributed samples from acute and convalescent COVID-19.

V lost 7 bases and J lost 0, with 10 bases in between. The CDR3 is 13 amino acids. Data came from immunoSEQ multiplex PCR; TCRdb stores just in-frame clones and leaves some out. The table lists about 240,000 clones, about 86% of them singletons. The material sequenced was PBMCs or T cells enriched from blood (not recorded which). The V and J genes are TRBV12-3 or TRBV12-4 and TRBJ2-7; a possible D gene is TRBD1 (6 bases). This TCR was recovered from a middle-aged woman with acute COVID-19. CDR3 DNA: TGTGCCAGCACCCGGGACACCTCCTACGAGCAGTACTTC. Protein: CASTRDTSYEQYF.